This T cell receptor beta chain was documented in a study of cytomegalovirus exposure and HLA in healthy donors. Amplification used 60 Vbeta primers and 13 Jbeta primers. Authors' analysis steps: Later work found roughly 80 million unique TCR beta chains, with some 11 million shared. Using immunoSEQ multiplex PCR, the repertoire was profiled, and TCRdb retains in-frame clones only, with some absent. The V and J calls and clone size come from that table; D and trimming were worked out from the DNA. This table has about 94,000 clones, around 66% appearing once. The V end was cut by 0 bases, the J end by 2 bases, with 14 bases between. The CDR3 has 16 residues. The V gene's germline CDR1 is MGHRA and CDR2 YSYEKL.

The source is a man younger than 45 in good health and CMV-seronegative. The chain is built from TRBV4-1 and TRBJ2-7; no definite D call. Material for sequencing was PBMCs. The CDR3 loop is CASSQDRSEDPYEQYF. The CDR3 DNA reads TGCGCCAGCAGCCAAGATCGGAGCGAGGATCCCTACGAGCAGTACTTC.